Following are 9 T cell receptor beta chains from one sample sequenced in a study of blood T cells in healthy people across ages. It was with a sample-barcoded 5' primer and a J-beta primer mix that a second PCR of roughly 7 to 12 cycles was run. TCRdb fed the 5' RACE reads into MiXCR, producing one record per CDR3 protein. Among about 1.7 million distinct CDR3 sequences listed, 28% were seen once. Sequencing was performed on blood. The receptors here all came from a woman under 40 in good health.

The chain joins TRBV29-1 to TRBJ2-1; D possibly uses TRBD1 or TRBD2 (5 bases each). This CDR3 has 13 residues. Germline V CDR1 and CDR2: SQVTM, ANQGSEA. The V gene lost 4 bases and the J gene lost 3 bases, with 10 bases spanning the gap. CDR3 amino acids: CSVAGTYYNEQFF. CDR3 in DNA: TGCAGCGTTGCAGGGACCTACTACAATGAGCAGTTCTTC.

This clonotype showed up many times. The J gene is TRBJ2-5, the V gene TRBV14; D tentatively fits TRBD1 or TRBD2 (6 bases each). Germline V gene lookup returns CDR1 SGHDN and CDR2 FVKESK. Trimming shortened V by 4 bases and J by 5 bases, and 20 bases separated the two germline ends. This CDR3 comprises 16 residues. This CDR3 reads CASSPLEGGRFETQYF. The CDR3 DNA reads TGTGCCAGCAGCCCACTGGAGGGGGGCCGGTTCGAGACCCAGTACTTC.

The chain employs TRBV24-1 and TRBJ2-1; TRBD1 matches 11 bases. With V trimmed by 5 bases and J by 8 bases, 7 bases remained unmatched. Per germline, CDR1 KGHDR and CDR2 SFDVKD. This CDR3 spans 15 amino acids. CDR3 region: CATSGRTGGLDEQFF. The DNA for the CDR3 is TGTGCCACCAGTGGGCGGACAGGGGGCTTGGATGAGCAGTTCTTC.

The V and J genes are TRBV9 and TRBJ2-7; 10 nucleotides agree with TRBD2. The J call may be wrong; the DNA end is better matched by TRBJ2-5. This CDR3 is built from 15 residues. Looked up from germline, CDR1 is SGDLS and CDR2 is YYNGEE. The CDR3 DNA follows: TGTGCCAGCAGCGGCGGACTAGCGGACGGGGAGACCCAGTACTTC. This gives the protein CASSGGLADGETQYF.

This clonotype was seen only a few times. The V call is TRBV7-2, the J call TRBJ2-1; D is undetermined. This CDR3 is built from 14 residues. The V end was cut by 5 bases, the J end by 6 bases, with 14 bases between. CDR1 and CDR2 from the germline V gene are SGHTA and FQGNSA. CDR3 DNA: TGTGCCAGCAGCCCCCGGGTGGGGTCCAATGAGCAGTTCTTC. It specifies CASSPRVGSNEQFF.

This clonotype was seen more than once but under ten times. V is TRBV27 and J is TRBJ2-5; 14 nucleotides agree with TRBD2. The CDR3 loop spans 18 amino acids. In germline, CDR1 is MNHEY, CDR2 SMNVEV (reference sequence). J gave up 2 bases and V 1 base, and 6 bases lay outside the gene matches. The CDR3: CASSLYGTSGGRQETQYF. In nucleotides, the CDR3 is TGTGCCAGCAGTTTATATGGGACTAGCGGGGGTAGACAAGAGACCCAGTACTTC.

The chain combines TRBV5-6 with TRBJ2-5; TRBD2 matches at 9 bases. Germline trimming cut 0 bases from V and 7 bases from J; bases unmatched to any gene: 10. This CDR3 comprises 16 residues. CDR1 is SGHDT, CDR2 YYEEEE, per germline. The CDR3 is CASSLDRAGGRGTQYF. CDR3 bases: TGTGCCAGCAGCTTGGATCGAGCGGGAGGCCGGGGGACCCAGTACTTC.

This clonotype was detected only a few times. V and J are TRBV4-3 and TRBJ1-4; D gene unclear. CDR1 is LGHNA, CDR2 YSLEER, per germline. CDR3 size: 16 residues. Trimming took 0 bases from V and 6 from J, leaving 14 bases between them. CDR3 in amino acids: CASSQEGLGRDEKLFF. CDR3 sequence (DNA): TGCGCCAGCAGCCAAGAAGGGCTGGGAAGGGATGAAAAACTGTTTTTT.

This clonotype was seen more than once but under ten times. The chain is built from TRBV20-1 and TRBJ2-3; 7 bases match TRBD1. Unmatched junction bases numbered 11, after V lost 6 bases and J lost 2 bases. Germline CDR1 and CDR2: DFQATT and SNEGSKA (reference sequence). This CDR3 spans 15 amino acids. The CDR3 bases are TGCAGTGCCACCTCCCCGGGACAGTTCACAGATACGCAGTATTTT. This gives the protein CSATSPGQFTDTQYF.